Listed below are T cell receptor beta chains from one sample, sequenced in a study of T cell responses to AZD1222 COVID-19 vaccine. Produced via immunoSEQ multiplex PCR; TCRdb's table is partial and in-frame only. This sample yields around 260,000 clones, of which about 92% are seen a single time; around 0.6% belongs to the top ten. The sample here was peripheral blood, taken on day 0 of AZD1222 vaccination. These receptors were obtained from an adult in good health. CDR3s include the opening cysteine and the closing phenylalanine or tryptophan. The D gene is left open where the match is weak. Expanded clones are given a class, and other clones once, few, many or no size at all.

D gene	J gene	clone size	V gene	CDR3 protein	CDR3 DNA
NA	TRBJ1-2	once	TRBV10-3	CAISESIRTLGYGYTF	TGTGCCATCAGTGAGTCGATCAGGACCCTAGGCTATGGCTACACCTTC
NA	TRBJ1-1	NA	TRBV13	CASSLMYEGQGGAFF	TGTGCCAGCAGCTTAATGTATGAGGGCCAAGGGGGAGCTTTCTTT
NA	TRBJ2-7	NA	TRBV21-1	CASSGRWTGTYEQYF	TGTGCCAGCAGCGGGCGGTGGACAGGGACCTACGAGCAGTACTTC
TRBD1	TRBJ1-1	NA	TRBV29-1	CFAGQGLEAFF	TGCTTCGCGGGACAGGGACTGGAAGCTTTCTTT
TRBD1	TRBJ1-3	NA	TRBV6-2/TRBV6-3	CASSYQQGRSGNTIYF	TGTGCCAGCAGTTACCAACAGGGGCGCTCTGGAAACACCATATATTTT
NA	TRBJ1-3	NA	TRBV28	CASSLVAPAIGNTIYF	TGTGCCAGCAGTTTGGTCGCCCCGGCCATTGGAAACACCATATATTTT
NA	TRBJ1-5	NA	TRBV2	CAGGPRNQPQHF	TGTGCCGGGGGCCCGAGGAATCAGCCCCAGCATTTT
TRBD2	TRBJ2-1	NA	TRBV2	CASSEYGGRSYNEQFF	TGTGCCAGCAGTGAATACGGCGGGAGGTCCTACAATGAGCAGTTCTTC
NA	TRBJ2-7	NA	TRBV7-2	CASSLAAGSRAYEQYF	TGTGCCAGCAGCTTAGCGGCGGGGAGCAGGGCCTACGAGCAGTACTTC
NA	TRBJ1-4	once	TRBV5-1	CASSRGAENEKLFF	TGCGCCAGCAGCCGGGGTGCAGAGAATGAAAAACTGTTTTTT
NA	TRBJ1-1	NA	TRBV5-6	CASSPGGPEAFF	TGTGCCAGCAGCCCCGGTGGCCCAGAAGCTTTCTTT
NA	TRBJ1-6	NA	TRBV28	CATLRTVGSYNSPLHF	TGTGCCACTCTGAGGACCGTGGGGTCCTATAATTCACCCCTCCACTTT
TRBD2	TRBJ2-7	NA	TRBV5-1	CASSSLAGGSSYEQYF	TGCGCCAGCAGCTCACTAGCGGGAGGGAGCTCCTACGAGCAGTACTTC